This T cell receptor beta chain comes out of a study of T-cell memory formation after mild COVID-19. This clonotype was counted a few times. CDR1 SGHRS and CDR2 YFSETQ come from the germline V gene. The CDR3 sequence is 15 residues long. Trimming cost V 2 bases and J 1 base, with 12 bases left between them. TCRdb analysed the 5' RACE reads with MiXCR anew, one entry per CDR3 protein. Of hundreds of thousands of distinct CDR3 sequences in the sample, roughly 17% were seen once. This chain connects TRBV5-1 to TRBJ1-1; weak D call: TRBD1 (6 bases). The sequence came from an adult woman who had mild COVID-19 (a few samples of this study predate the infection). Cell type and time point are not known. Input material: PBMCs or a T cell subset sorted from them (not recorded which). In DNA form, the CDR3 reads TGCGCCAGCAGCTTCCCCGGGACACAGAACACTGAAGCTTTCTTT. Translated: CASSFPGTQNTEAFF.